These T cell receptor beta chains were read from a single sample in a study of OX40 agonist ivuxolimab in advanced cancers. Profiled with immunoSEQ multiplex PCR; TCRdb holds only in-frame clones, not every one. Here the sample spans about 30,000 clones, 65% to 80% being singletons. This material consisted of CD4+ or CD8+ T cells sorted from blood, taken in a trial of the OX40 agonist ivuxolimab. The source is an adult with an advanced solid tumor such as melanoma, head and neck, liver or kidney cancer. The conserved cysteine and the conserved F or W are not part of the CDR3 here.

CDR3: ASSLVRGRKDRYT
J: TRBJ1-2
V: TRBV7-9

CDR3: ASSPIVGEQY
J: TRBJ2-7
V: TRBV27

CDR3: ASSLEVDRGHLDTQY
J: TRBJ2-3
V: TRBV11-2

CDR3: ASSYRDRGDEQY
J: TRBJ2-7
V: TRBV6-6

CDR3: ASDSKRVPNTGELF
J: TRBJ2-2
V: TRBV7-9

CDR3: ASSYVSGSISGELF
J: TRBJ2-2
V: TRBV6-5

CDR3: ASSLGVGEETQY
J: TRBJ2-5
V: TRBV7-8

CDR3: ASTQPPGEDTQY
J: TRBJ2-3
V: TRBV28

CDR3: ASSQNRANEQF
J: TRBJ2-1
V: TRBV4-1

CDR3: ASSLTRTGGWETQY
J: TRBJ2-5
V: TRBV28

CDR3: ATSRGRSVGAVAQY
J: TRBJ2-5
V: TRBV15

CDR3: ASSDTGDGQPQH
J: TRBJ1-5
V: TRBV6-4

CDR3: ASSIRGPSYEQY
J: TRBJ2-7
V: TRBV19

CDR3: SVPKTGNYGYT
J: TRBJ1-2
V: TRBV29-1

CDR3: ASSPGTEHEQY
J: TRBJ2-7
V: TRBV5-6

CDR3: ASSFRRDRGTEAF
J: TRBJ1-1
V: TRBV11-2

CDR3: ASSLVPTEAF
J: TRBJ1-1
V: TRBV7-9

CDR3: ASSGGGYGAHRAQETQY
J: TRBJ2-5
V: TRBV5-6

CDR3: AISESDLAVAGELF
J: TRBJ2-2
V: TRBV10-3

CDR3: ASSPPTEGSQY
J: TRBJ2-3
V: TRBV7-9

CDR3: ASSLSGRADEQY
J: TRBJ2-7
V: TRBV7-9

CDR3: ASSFVTGPTGELF
J: TRBJ2-2
V: TRBV5-1

CDR3: ASSPPRDYEQY
J: TRBJ2-7
V: TRBV7-9

CDR3: ASSYSAGAGYGYT
J: TRBJ1-2
V: TRBV6-5

CDR3: ASSLWAEYNEQF
J: TRBJ2-1
V: TRBV7-6

CDR3: ASSGGVMNTEAF
J: TRBJ1-1
V: TRBV13

CDR3: ASSQAVGVPEAF
J: TRBJ1-1
V: TRBV14

CDR3: ASGGDRDGTDTQY
J: TRBJ2-3
V: TRBV6-1

CDR3: ASRGVGELPYEQY
J: TRBJ2-7
V: TRBV2

CDR3: ASSLGLSYNEQF
J: TRBJ2-1
V: TRBV5-4

CDR3: ASSVAGDSSYEQY
J: TRBJ2-7
V: TRBV9

CDR3: ASNAGDNSPLH
J: TRBJ1-6
V: TRBV5-1

CDR3: ASSLRGSAGFYNEQF
J: TRBJ2-1
V: TRBV27

CDR3: ASSGSPLPYEQY
J: TRBJ2-7
V: TRBV19

CDR3: ASSLSSGGGSSYEQY
J: TRBJ2-7
V: TRBV7-6

CDR3: ASGFWTSGYNEQF
J: TRBJ2-1
V: TRBV12-5

CDR3: ASSESSSGVAEAF
J: TRBJ1-1
V: TRBV6-1

CDR3: ASSFLSNEQF
J: TRBJ2-1
V: TRBV11-2

CDR3: ASSPMGGASTGELF
J: TRBJ2-2
V: TRBV7-9

CDR3: ASRAPGVPDTQY
J: TRBJ2-3
V: TRBV9

CDR3: ASSPPGTSGANEQF
J: TRBJ2-1
V: TRBV7-3

CDR3: ASSLVGGQDYEQY
J: TRBJ2-7
V: TRBV7-9

CDR3: ASSLGQTQETQY
J: TRBJ2-5
V: TRBV5-4

CDR3: ASSSEAGSSYEQY
J: TRBJ2-7
V: TRBV11-2

CDR3: ASSESSQGFNEQY
J: TRBJ2-7
V: TRBV10-2

CDR3: ASSPSGTPAFYGYT
J: TRBJ1-2
V: TRBV5-4

CDR3: AASPRDTSNYGYT
J: TRBJ1-2
V: TRBV6-6

CDR3: ASRHPDRATEAF
J: TRBJ1-1
V: TRBV7-9

CDR3: ASSSDRERNQPQH
J: TRBJ1-5
V: TRBV7-9

CDR3: ASSLAGTGQETQY
J: TRBJ2-5
V: TRBV7-3

CDR3: ASAHFGDRGLGYT
J: TRBJ1-2
V: TRBV2

CDR3: ASSIKGNVRETQY
J: TRBJ2-5
V: TRBV19

CDR3: ASSGGTSAGELF
J: TRBJ2-2
V: TRBV28

CDR3: ASSIVAGGAPQH
J: TRBJ1-5
V: TRBV19

CDR3: ASSQARETPPYEQY
J: TRBJ2-7
V: TRBV4-1